This T cell receptor (beta chain) was observed in a study of regulatory T cells in long-lasting Graves disease. Study-wide results and caveats: Having only a small sample size may have limited accuracy.

This clonotype was seen ten or more times. Its antigen is currently unknown. Germline values: CDR1 SEHNR, CDR2 FQNEAQ (reference sequence). The length of the CDR3 is 16 residues. J lost 2 bases, V lost 5 bases, and 7 bases had no gene match. Time point meaning: newly diagnosed GD, antithyroid drugs for less than 3 months. With RNA extracted from PBMCs as input, the TCR library was made. TCR beta libraries were built with iRepertoire HTBI primers and Arm-PCR of CDR3 regions. MiXCR, applied by TCRdb to the multiplex PCR reads, yields one record per CDR3 protein. The sample yields 450,000 to 600,000 distinct CDR3 sequences, around an eighth seen once. The data were also submitted as part of a second study, on T cells in Graves' hyperthyroidism and ophthalmopathy. That paper adds: The HTBI primer set served for first-round RT-PCR of the TCR CDR3. Through a model of 13 V-J features, ophthalmopathy was separated from stable hyperthyroidism.

The sample in question was peripheral blood mononuclear cells (PBMCs), obtained at new diagnosis, from a patient treated with antithyroid drugs. The clonotype was recovered from a man in his thirties or forties with Graves disease. This rearrangement joins TRBV7-9 to TRBJ2-1, with 9 bases identical to TRBD2. CDR3 amino acids: CASSQWRLAAYNEQFF. In nucleotides, the CDR3 is TGTGCCAGCAGCCAATGGCGACTAGCGGCCTACAATGAGCAGTTCTTC.